This T cell receptor (beta chain) originates from a study of early T cells in non-severe SARS-CoV-2 infection. On this clonotype itself: What it binds is unknown.

Individual cDNA molecules were tagged with unique molecular identifiers. TCRdb fed the 5' RACE reads into MiXCR, producing one record per CDR3 protein. The sample has approximately 66,000 distinct CDR3 sequences, about 12% seen once. The V end was cut by 3 bases, the J end by 2 bases, with 10 bases between. CDR3 length: 14 residues. The V gene's germline CDR1 is DFQATT and CDR2 SNEGSKA (reference sequence). Overall study findings and caveats: The matching step, a VDJdb search, favored anti-spike CD8 responses and missed private and CD4 specificities.

Sequences were obtained from whole blood. This sequence was found in an adult who was a healthcare worker with PCR-confirmed SARS-CoV-2 infection or an uninfected control (not recorded which). This chain joins TRBV20-1 and TRBJ2-2; D perhaps matches TRBD2 (6 bases). The CDR3 coding sequence is TGCAGTGCTAGGGCTAGCGTCAACACCGGGGAGCTGTTTTTT. Residues: CSARASVNTGELFF.